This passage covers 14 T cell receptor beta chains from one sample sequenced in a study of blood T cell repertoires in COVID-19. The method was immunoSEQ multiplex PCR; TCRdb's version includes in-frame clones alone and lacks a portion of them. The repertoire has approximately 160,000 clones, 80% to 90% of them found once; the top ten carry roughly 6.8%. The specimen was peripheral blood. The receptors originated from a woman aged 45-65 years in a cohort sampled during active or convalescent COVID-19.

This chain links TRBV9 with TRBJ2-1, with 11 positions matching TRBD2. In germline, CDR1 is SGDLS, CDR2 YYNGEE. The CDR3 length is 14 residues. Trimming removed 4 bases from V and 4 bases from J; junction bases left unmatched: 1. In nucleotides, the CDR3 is TGTGCCAGCAGCCCTAGCGGGGGGTACAATGAGCAGTTCTTC. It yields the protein CASSPSGGYNEQFF.

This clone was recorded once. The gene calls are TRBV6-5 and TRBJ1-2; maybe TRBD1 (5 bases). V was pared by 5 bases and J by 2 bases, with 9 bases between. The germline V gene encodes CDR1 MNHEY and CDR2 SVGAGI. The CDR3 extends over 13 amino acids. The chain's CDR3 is CASSKQENYGYTF. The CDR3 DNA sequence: TGTGCCAGCAGTAAACAGGAGAACTATGGCTACACCTTC.

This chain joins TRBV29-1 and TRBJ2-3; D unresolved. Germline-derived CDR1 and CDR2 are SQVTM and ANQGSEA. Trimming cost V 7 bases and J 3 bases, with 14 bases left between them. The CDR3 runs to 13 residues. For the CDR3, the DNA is TGCAGCGGCAAATCCCTGAGAACAGATACGCAGTATTTT. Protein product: CSGKSLRTDTQYF.

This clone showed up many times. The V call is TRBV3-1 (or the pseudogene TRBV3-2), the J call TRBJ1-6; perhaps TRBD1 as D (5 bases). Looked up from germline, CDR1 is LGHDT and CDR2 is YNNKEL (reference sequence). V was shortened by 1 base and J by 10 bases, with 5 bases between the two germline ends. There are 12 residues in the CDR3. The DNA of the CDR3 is TGTGCCAGCAGCCAAGGGGGCTCACCCCTCCACTTT. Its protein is CASSQGGSPLHF.

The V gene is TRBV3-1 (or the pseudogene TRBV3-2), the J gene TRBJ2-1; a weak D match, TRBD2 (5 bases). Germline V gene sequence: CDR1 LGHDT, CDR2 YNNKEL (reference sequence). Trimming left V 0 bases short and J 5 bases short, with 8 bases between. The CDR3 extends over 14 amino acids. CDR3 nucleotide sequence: TGTGCCAGCAGCCAAGATATGGAGGACAATGAGCAGTTCTTC. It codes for CASSQDMEDNEQFF.

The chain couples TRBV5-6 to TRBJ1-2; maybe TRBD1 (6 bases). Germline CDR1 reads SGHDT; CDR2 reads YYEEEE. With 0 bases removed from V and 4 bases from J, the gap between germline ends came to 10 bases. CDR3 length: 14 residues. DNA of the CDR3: TGTGCCAGCAGCTTGGCCGGCAGGGGCTATGGCTACACCTTC. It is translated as CASSLAGRGYGYTF.

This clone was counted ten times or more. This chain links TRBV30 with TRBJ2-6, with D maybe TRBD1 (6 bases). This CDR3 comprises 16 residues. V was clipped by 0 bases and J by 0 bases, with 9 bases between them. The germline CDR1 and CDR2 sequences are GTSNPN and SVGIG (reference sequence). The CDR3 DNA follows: TGTGCCTGGAGTGTACTGGGACACTCTGGGGCCAACGTCCTGACTTTC. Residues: CAWSVLGHSGANVLTF.

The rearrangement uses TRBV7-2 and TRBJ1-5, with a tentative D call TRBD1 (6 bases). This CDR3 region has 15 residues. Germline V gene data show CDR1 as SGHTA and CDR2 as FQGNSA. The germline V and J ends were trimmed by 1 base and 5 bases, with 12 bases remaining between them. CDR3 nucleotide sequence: TGTGCCAGCAGCTTAGGTGGGGGGGGCGATCAGCCCCAGCATTTT. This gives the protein CASSLGGGGDQPQHF.

The CDR3 sequence: CASSYGQIGTEAFF. CDR3 DNA: TGTGCCAGCAGTTACGGGCAGATCGGCACTGAAGCTTTCTTT. V and J are TRBV6-5 and TRBJ1-1; D unresolved. CDR3 size: 14 residues. Trimming removed 2 bases at V and 4 bases at J, with 11 bases between. The germline V gene has CDR1 MNHEY and CDR2 SVGAGI.

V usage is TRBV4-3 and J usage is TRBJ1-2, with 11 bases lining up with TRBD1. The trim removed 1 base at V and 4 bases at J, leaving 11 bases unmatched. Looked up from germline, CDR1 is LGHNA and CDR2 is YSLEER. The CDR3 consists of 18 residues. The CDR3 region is CASSQGGQGVPGGYGYTF. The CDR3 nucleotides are TGCGCCAGCAGCCAAGGGGGACAGGGGGTGCCGGGGGGCTATGGCTACACCTTC.

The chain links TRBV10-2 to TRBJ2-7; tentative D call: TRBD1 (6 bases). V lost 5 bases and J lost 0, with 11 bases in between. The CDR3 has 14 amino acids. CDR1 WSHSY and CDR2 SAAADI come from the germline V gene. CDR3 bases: TGCGCCAGCAGTTACGGCAGGGGCTCCTACGAGCAGTACTTC. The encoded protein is CASSYGRGSYEQYF.

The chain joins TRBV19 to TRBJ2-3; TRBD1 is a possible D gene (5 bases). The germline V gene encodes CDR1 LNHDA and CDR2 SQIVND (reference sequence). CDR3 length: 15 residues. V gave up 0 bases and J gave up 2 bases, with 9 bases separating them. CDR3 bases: TGTGCCAGTAGTATAGAAGGGGCACACACAGATACGCAGTATTTT. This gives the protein CASSIEGAHTDTQYF.

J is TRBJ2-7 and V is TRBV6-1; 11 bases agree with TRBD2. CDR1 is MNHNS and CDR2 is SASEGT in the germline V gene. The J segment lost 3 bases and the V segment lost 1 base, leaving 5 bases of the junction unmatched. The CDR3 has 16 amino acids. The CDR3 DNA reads TGTGCCAGCAGTGAAGGTGTTGGGACTAGCGGCTACGAGCAGTACTTC. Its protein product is CASSEGVGTSGYEQYF.

Here the CDR3 reads CASSQRQGGDEKLFF. The CDR3, as DNA: TGCGCCAGCAGCCAGAGACAGGGAGGAGATGAAAAACTGTTTTTT. This sequence joins TRBV5-1 and TRBJ1-4, with TRBD1 identical over 7 bases. The CDR3 is 15 amino acids. The V and J ends lost 4 bases and 6 bases, in that order; junction bases with no gene match: 9. Germline CDR1 reads SGHRS; CDR2 reads YFSETQ.